A selection of T cell receptor beta chains follows, all from one sample in a study of CD8 T cells in ankylosing spondylitis. From the 5' RACE reads, TCRdb called clonotypes with MiXCR, one entry per CDR3 protein. Among about 300,000 distinct CDR3 sequences listed, 11% were seen once. The sequenced sample was blood, either unsorted or a sorted T cell fraction (not recorded which). These receptors were collected from a female donor with ankylosing spondylitis or in good health (not recorded which). Both conserved end residues are part of each CDR3. The D gene is left open where the match is weak. Part of the rows lack a size; the others show once, few, many or a class for expanded clones.

d_gene	v_gene	abundance	j_gene	CDR3nt	CDR3aa
.	TRBV29-1	few	TRBJ1-1	TGCAGCGCAGGTCAGGGTCGGAACACTGAAGCTTTCTTT	CSAGQGRNTEAFF
.	TRBV6-1	many	TRBJ1-1	TGTGCCAGCATCCAGTGGAGGGTGAACACTGAAGCTTTCTTT	CASIQWRVNTEAFF
.	TRBV7-8	many	TRBJ2-2	TGTGCCAGCAGCTTAGCGTACCCCAACACCGGGGAGCTGTTTTTT	CASSLAYPNTGELFF
TRBD1	TRBV20-1	few	TRBJ1-4	TGCAGTGCTCCAACCCGGGACAGGGGGACCGCTAATGAAAAACTGTTTTTT	CSAPTRDRGTANEKLFF
.	TRBV7-3	.	TRBJ1-1	TGTGCCAGCAGCGAGGGAGGGCGGACTGAAGCTTTCTTT	CASSEGGRTEAFF
.	TRBV5-1	many	TRBJ1-1	TGCGCCAGCAGCTTTACCAGCTCCAGCACTGAAGCTTTCTTT	CASSFTSSSTEAFF
.	TRBV7-2	few	TRBJ1-2	TGTGCCAGCAGCTTAGGGGACGGGCGGGTGTATGGCTACACCTTC	CASSLGDGRVYGYTF
.	TRBV6-2/TRBV6-3	.	TRBJ2-5	TGTGCCAGCAGTGACACGACTCCCGCAGAGACCCAGTACTTC	CASSDTTPAETQYF
TRBD1	TRBV5-1	.	TRBJ2-7	TGCGCCAGCAGCCCTAGGACGGGACAGGGATACGAGCAGTACTTC	CASSPRTGQGYEQYF
TRBD2	TRBV5-1	many	TRBJ2-5	TGCGCCAGCAGCTTGCTAGCGGAGGGGGAGACCCAGTACTTC	CASSLLAEGETQYF
.	TRBV7-9	.	TRBJ2-7	TGTGCCAGCAGCTCCAGGGACTTCTACGAGCAGTACTTC	CASSSRDFYEQYF
TRBD2	TRBV5-6	few	TRBJ2-3	TGTGCCAGCAGCAGGGGACTAGCGGGAGCTCGAGATACGCAGTATTTT	CASSRGLAGARDTQYF
.	TRBV5-1	many	TRBJ2-7	TGCGCCAGCAGCTTGGGACAGGGGACTATCTACGAGCAGTACTTC	CASSLGQGTIYEQYF
.	TRBV5-1	many	TRBJ1-1	TGCGCCAGCAGCTTCGACCCGACAAGATATGAAGCTTTCTTT	CASSFDPTRYEAFF
.	TRBV20-1	many	TRBJ2-6	TGCAGTGCTAGGGCCCCGGGACGCGACCTCTCTGGGGCCAACGTCCTGACTTTC	CSARAPGRDLSGANVLTF
.	TRBV7-9	many	TRBJ1-5	TGTGCCAGCAGCCCCCTCGGCAGCTATAGCAATCAGCCCCAGCATTTT	CASSPLGSYSNQPQHF
.	TRBV7-2	many	TRBJ2-7	TGTGCCAGCAAAAAGGGGGGCTCTTCCTACGAGCAGTACTTC	CASKKGGSSYEQYF
.	TRBV5-1	many	TRBJ2-2	TGCGCCAGCAGCTTGGACCTGAACACCGGGGAGCTGTTTTTT	CASSLDLNTGELFF
.	TRBV27	few	TRBJ2-3	TGTGCCAGCAGTTTATCTGGCGGGTTTCGCACAGATACGCAGTATTTT	CASSLSGGFRTDTQYF
.	TRBV5-1	many	TRBJ2-5	TGCGCCAGCAGCTTGGAACTGGGAGAGACCCAGTACTTC	CASSLELGETQYF
.	TRBV5-8	many	TRBJ1-2	TGTGCCAGCAGCTTTAAGGGGCAGGGCTATGGCTACACCTTC	CASSFKGQGYGYTF
TRBD1	TRBV15	.	TRBJ1-5	TGTGCCACCAGCAGAAGGACAGGGGACAATCAGCCCCAGCATTTT	CATSRRTGDNQPQHF
TRBD2	TRBV10-1	many	TRBJ2-2	TGCGCCAGCAGTGAGGTAGCGGGAGACACCGGGGAGCTGTTTTTT	CASSEVAGDTGELFF